The 4 T cell receptor beta chains below all came from one sample that was sequenced in a study of vaccination effects on CD4 cells after COVID-19. TCRdb keeps only in-frame clones here, not all; method: immunoSEQ multiplex PCR. The table includes some 68,000 clones, around 81% detected once. Their antigens remain unidentified. Antigen-specific CD4+ T cells were expanded with viral peptide pools in the ViraFEST assay before sequencing. A 10-day culture period preceded the isolation of CD4+ T cells. Everyone in the study got two shots of either the BNT162b2 or mRNA-1273 vaccine. The sequencing used CD4+ T cells from PBMCs cultured with HCoV-229E spike peptides, collected after COVID-19 vaccination. The receptor set was obtained from a human donor who received a COVID-19 vaccine.

V is TRBV19 and J is TRBJ1-2, with 7 positions matching TRBD1. This CDR3 is 15 amino acids long. Germline V gene sequence: CDR1 LNHDA, CDR2 SQIVND (reference sequence). Trimming cost V 4 bases and J 4 bases; bases outside gene matches: 9. The CDR3 region has the DNA TGTGCCAGTAGTACAGATGGGACAGCGATCTATGGCTACACCTTC. Amino acids: CASSTDGTAIYGYTF.

This chain joins TRBV19 and TRBJ1-5, with TRBD1 matching over 9 bases. The ends lost 7 bases at V and 2 bases at J; junction bases unmatched: 6. In germline, CDR1 is LNHDA, CDR2 SQIVND (reference sequence). The CDR3 runs 15 residues. DNA for the CDR3: TGTGCCAGTAACGACAGGGGGATCGGCAATCAGCCCCAGCATTTT. It specifies CASNDRGIGNQPQHF. The whole variable domain, remainder taken from reference TRBV19 and TRBJ1-5, is DGGITQSPKYLFRKEGQNVTLSCEQNLNHDAMYWYRQDPGQGLRLIYYSQIVNDFQKGDIAEGYSVSREKKESFPLTVTSAQKNPTAFYLCASNDRGIGNQPQHFGDGTRLSIL.

The chain couples TRBV7-3 to TRBJ1-3; 7 bases fit TRBD1. Germline lookup yields CDR1 SGHTA and CDR2 FQGTGA. V lost 1 base to trimming and J lost 0 bases; unmatched junction nucleotides: 0. The CDR3 is made up of 15 amino acids. The CDR3 DNA reads TGTGCCAGCAGCTTAAACAGGGGCTCTGGAAACACCATATATTTT. Its translation is CASSLNRGSGNTIYF.

The genes are TRBV6-6 and TRBJ2-2; 9 bases agree with TRBD2. Germline assignment: CDR1 MNHNY and CDR2 SVGAGI (reference sequence). The CDR3 sequence is 18 residues long. V lost 5 bases and J lost 0; bases outside the gene matches: 10. CDR3 nucleotide sequence: TGTGCCAGCAGTCCCCGGGTAGCGGGGGCTACGAACACCGGGGAGCTGTTTTTT. Its protein is CASSPRVAGATNTGELFF.